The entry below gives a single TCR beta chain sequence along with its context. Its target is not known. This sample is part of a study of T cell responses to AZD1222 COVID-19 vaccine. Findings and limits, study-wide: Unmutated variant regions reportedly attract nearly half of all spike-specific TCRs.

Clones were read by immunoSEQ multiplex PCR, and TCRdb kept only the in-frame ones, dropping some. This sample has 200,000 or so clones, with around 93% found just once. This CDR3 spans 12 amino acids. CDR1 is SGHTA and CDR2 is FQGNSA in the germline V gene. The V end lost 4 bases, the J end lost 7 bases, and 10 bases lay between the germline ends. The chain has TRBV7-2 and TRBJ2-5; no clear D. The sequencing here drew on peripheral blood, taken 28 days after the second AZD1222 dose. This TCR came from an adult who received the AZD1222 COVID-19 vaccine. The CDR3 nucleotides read TGTGCCAGCAGCTCTAACCGGTGGACCCAGTACTTC. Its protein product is CASSSNRWTQYF. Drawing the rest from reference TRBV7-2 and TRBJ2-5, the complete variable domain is GAGVSQSPSNKVTEKGKDVELRCDPISGHTALYWYRQSLGQGLEFLIYFQGNSAPDKSGLPSDRFSAERTGGSVSTLTIQRTQQEDSAVYLCASSSNRWTQYFGPGTRLLVL.